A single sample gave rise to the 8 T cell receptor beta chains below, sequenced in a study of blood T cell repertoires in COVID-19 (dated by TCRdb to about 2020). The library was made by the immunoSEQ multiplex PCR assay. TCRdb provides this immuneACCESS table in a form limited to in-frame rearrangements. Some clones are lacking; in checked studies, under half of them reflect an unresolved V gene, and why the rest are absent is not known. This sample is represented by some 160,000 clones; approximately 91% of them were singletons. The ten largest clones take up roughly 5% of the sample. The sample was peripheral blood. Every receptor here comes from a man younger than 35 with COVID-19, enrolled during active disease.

The CDR3 region is CASRWGVGNSPLHF. The CDR3 coding sequence is TGTGCCAGCAGATGGGGGGTAGGTAATTCACCCCTCCACTTT. The chain recombines TRBV28 with TRBJ1-6, with D possibly TRBD1 on 5 matching bases. Per the germline V gene, CDR1 is MDHEN and CDR2 is SYDVKM. The CDR3 extends over 14 amino acids. Trimming removed 6 bases at V and 6 bases at J, with 12 bases between.

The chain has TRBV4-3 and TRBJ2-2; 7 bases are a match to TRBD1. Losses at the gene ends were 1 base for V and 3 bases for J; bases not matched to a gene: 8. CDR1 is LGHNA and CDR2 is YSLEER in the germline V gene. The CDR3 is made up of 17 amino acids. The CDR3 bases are TGCGCCAGCAGCCAAGGCACAGGGGTCCCGTACACCGGGGAGCTGTTTTTT. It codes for CASSQGTGVPYTGELFF.

The CDR3 sequence is CASSSSRYGTGRVYGYTF. For the CDR3, the DNA is TGTGCCAGCAGCTCAAGCCGCTACGGGACAGGGCGTGTCTATGGCTACACCTTC. V and J are TRBV7-9 and TRBJ1-2, with 9 bases lining up with TRBD1. CDR1 is SEHNR, CDR2 FQNEAQ, per germline (reference sequence). V dropped 4 bases and J dropped 4; count of bases not matched to a gene: 16. The CDR3 has 18 amino acids.

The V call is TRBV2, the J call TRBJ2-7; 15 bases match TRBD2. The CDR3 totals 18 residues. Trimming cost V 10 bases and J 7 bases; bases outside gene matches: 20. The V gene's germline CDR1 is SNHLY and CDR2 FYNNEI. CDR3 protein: CATDGSPAGLAGGREQYF. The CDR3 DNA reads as TGTGCCACCGACGGGTCGCCCGCGGGACTAGCGGGAGGTCGAGAGCAGTACTTC. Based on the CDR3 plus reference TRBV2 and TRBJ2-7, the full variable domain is EPEVTQTPSHQVTQMGQEVILRCVPISNHLYFYWYRQILGQKVEFLVSFYNNEISEKSEIFDDQFSVERPDGSNFTLKIRSTKLEDSAMYFCATDGSPAGLAGGREQYFGPGTRLTVT.

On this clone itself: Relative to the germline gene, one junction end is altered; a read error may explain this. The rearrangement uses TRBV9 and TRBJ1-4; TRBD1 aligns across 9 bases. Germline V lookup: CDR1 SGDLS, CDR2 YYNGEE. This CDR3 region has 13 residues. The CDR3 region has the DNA TGTGCCAGCAGGGGACAGGGTGGAGAAAAACTGCTTTTT. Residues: CASRGQGGEKLLF.

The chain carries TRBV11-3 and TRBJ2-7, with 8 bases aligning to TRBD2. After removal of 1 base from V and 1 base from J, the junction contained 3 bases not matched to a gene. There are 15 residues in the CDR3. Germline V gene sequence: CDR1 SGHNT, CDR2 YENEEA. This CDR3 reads CASSLGAGGSYEQYF. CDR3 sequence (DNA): TGTGCCAGCAGCTTAGGCGCGGGAGGATCCTACGAGCAGTACTTC.

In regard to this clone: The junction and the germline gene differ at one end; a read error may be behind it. The DNA for the CDR3 is TGTGCCAGCAGCTCCCTGGGGGGACAGGAGGGTTGGGAAAAACTGCTTTTT. Translating gives CASSSLGGQEGWEKLLF. The chain couples TRBV5-6 to TRBJ1-4; 8 nucleotides align to TRBD1. Germline lookup yields CDR1 SGHDT and CDR2 YYEEEE. This CDR3 region has 17 residues.

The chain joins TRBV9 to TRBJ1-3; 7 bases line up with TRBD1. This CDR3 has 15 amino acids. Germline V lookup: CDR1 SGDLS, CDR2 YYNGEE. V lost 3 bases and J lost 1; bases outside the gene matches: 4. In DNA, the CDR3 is TGTGCCAGCAGCGCGCTACAGGGGTCTGGAAACACCATATATTTT. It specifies CASSALQGSGNTIYF.